This entry is about one TCR beta chain. Its antigen is currently unknown. This entry is derived from a study of T cell repertoires in cytomegalovirus infection. Study in general: Public TCR beta signatures indicated both CMV infection and matching HLA type.

TCRdb passed the reads through MiXCR, listing each CDR3 protein once. The data show hundreds of thousands of distinct CDR3 sequences, with approximately 31% seen just once and approximately 14% held by the top ten. The CDR3 extends over 19 amino acids. The germline V gene has CDR1 MNHEY and CDR2 SVGEGT. V was pared by 1 base and J by 2 bases, with 22 bases between. General study points: Totalled public TCR beta family frequency picked out people who carried CMV plus the relevant HLA. What dominated the ex vivo response were HLA-C-restricted CMV-specific TCR beta clonotypes.

This chain connects TRBV6-2 or TRBV6-3 to TRBJ2-3; D may be TRBD2 (6 bases). The receptor's source is a human donor in good health (CMV status not recorded). Some clones in this sample may be carry-over from other donors' samples. Sequencing used PBMCs. CDR3 nucleotides: TGTGCCAGCAGTTACTTGACGGGGTCGGGGGTTTCGTTCACAGATACGCAGTATTTT. Its protein is CASSYLTGSGVSFTDTQYF.